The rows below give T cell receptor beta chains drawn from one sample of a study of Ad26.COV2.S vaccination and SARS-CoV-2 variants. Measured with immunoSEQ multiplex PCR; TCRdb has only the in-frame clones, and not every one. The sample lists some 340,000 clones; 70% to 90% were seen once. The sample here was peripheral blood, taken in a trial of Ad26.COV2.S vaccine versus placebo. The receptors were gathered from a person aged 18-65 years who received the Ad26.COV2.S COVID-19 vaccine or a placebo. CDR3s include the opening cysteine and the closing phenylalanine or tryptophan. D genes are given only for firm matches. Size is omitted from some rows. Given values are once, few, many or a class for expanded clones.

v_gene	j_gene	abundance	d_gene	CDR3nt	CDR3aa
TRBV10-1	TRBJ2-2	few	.	TGCGCCAGCAGTCTCAACCCGAACACCGGGGAGCTGTTTTTT	CASSLNPNTGELFF
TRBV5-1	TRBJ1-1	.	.	TGCGCCAGCAGCTCTTACCTTGGGGGCGCGAACACTGAAGCTTTCTTT	CASSSYLGGANTEAFF
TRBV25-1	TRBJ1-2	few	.	TGTGCCAGCAGTGCTGCAGGTACAGTGAATGGCTACACCTTC	CASSAAGTVNGYTF
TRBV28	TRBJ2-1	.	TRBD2	TGTGCCAGCAGTATACCGACTAGCGGGGGAGTCAATGAGCAGTTCTTC	CASSIPTSGGVNEQFF
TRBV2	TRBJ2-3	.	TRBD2	TGTGCCAGCTGCCCTACTAGTTGCGGGGGTTACAGCACAGATACGCAGTATTTT	CASCPTSCGGYSTDTQYF
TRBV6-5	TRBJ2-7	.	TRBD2	TGTGCCAGCAGAACTAGCGGGGGACTGTCCTACGAGCAGTACTTC	CASRTSGGLSYEQYF
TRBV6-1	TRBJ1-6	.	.	TGTGCCAGCAGTGATTGGGGTTCACCCCTCCACTTT	CASSDWGSPLHF
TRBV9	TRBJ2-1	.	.	TGTGCCAGCAGCGTAGGGACCCCTAGGAGCGATCCCAACAATGAGCAGTTCTTC	CASSVGTPRSDPNNEQFF
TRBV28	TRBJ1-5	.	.	TGTGCCAGCAGTCCGCGAGGGAGCAATCAGCCCCAGCATTTT	CASSPRGSNQPQHF
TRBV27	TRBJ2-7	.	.	TGTGCCAGCAGTATACAGGTCTCCTACGAGCAGTACTTC	CASSIQVSYEQYF
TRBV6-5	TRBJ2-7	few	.	TGTGCCAGCAAAACAGTATGGCGAGTCCACGAGCAGTACTTC	CASKTVWRVHEQYF
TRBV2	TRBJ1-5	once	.	TGTGCCAGCAGGAGGGGATTCAATCAGCCCCAGCATTTT	CASRRGFNQPQHF
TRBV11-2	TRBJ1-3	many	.	TGTGCCAGCAGCTTAGACCCCCGAAACACCATATATTTT	CASSLDPRNTIYF
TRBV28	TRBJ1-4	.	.	TGTGCCAGCAGTTTCCAGGGACCCTTTAATGAAAAACTGTTTTTT	CASSFQGPFNEKLFF
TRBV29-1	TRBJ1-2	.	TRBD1	TGCAGCGTTGACCCCCCGGGACAGGGGGCGATTGGCTACACCTTC	CSVDPPGQGAIGYTF
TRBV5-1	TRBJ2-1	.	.	TGCGCCAGCAGCAAGGGGGATGAGCAGTTCTTC	CASSKGDEQFF
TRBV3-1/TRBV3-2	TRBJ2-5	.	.	TGTGCCAGCAGCGGGGCAGCCGGTCGTCGCCAAGAGACCCAGTACTTC	CASSGAAGRRQETQYF
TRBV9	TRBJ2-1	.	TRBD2	TGTGCCAGCAGCGTAGGGAGTAGCGGGGGGTCTCACAATGAGCAGTTCTTC	CASSVGSSGGSHNEQFF
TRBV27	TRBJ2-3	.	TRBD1	TGTGCCAGCCGGATTAGGGGGACAGGCGCAGATACGCAGTATTTT	CASRIRGTGADTQYF
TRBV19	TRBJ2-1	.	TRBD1	TGTGCCAGTAGTATAGTGGCAGGGGGCAGGCGGAATGAGCAGTTCTTC	CASSIVAGGRRNEQFF
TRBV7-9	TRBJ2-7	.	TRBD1	TGTGCCAGCAGCCCAACTAGGACAGGTCTCTACGAGCAGTACTTC	CASSPTRTGLYEQYF
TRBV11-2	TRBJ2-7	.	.	TGTGCCAGCAGCTCATATAACTCCTACGAGCAGTACTTC	CASSSYNSYEQYF
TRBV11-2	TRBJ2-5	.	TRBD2	TGTGCCAGCAGCCCCCAAATGGGGGGGGAGACCCAGTACTTC	CASSPQMGGETQYF
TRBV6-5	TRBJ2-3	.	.	TGTGCCAGCAGTTACTCGACTGTGACAGATACGCAGTATTTT	CASSYSTVTDTQYF
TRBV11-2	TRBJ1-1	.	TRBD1	TGTGCCAGCAGCCCTCGGACAGGGGCCGTCGCTGAAGCTTTCTTT	CASSPRTGAVAEAFF